This T cell receptor (beta chain) was recorded in a study of cytomegalovirus exposure and HLA in healthy donors. Findings and limits, study-wide: Within an earlier analysis, most TCR beta V segments proved productive either about 87% or about 30% of the time. Later examination showed HLA-associated TCR beta chains had greater clonal expansion than equally common others.

Note on this clone: Its antigen is undetermined.

It was with 60 Vbeta and 13 Jbeta primers that the PCR ran. As processed by the authors: About 10 million of some 80 million unique TCR beta chains were shared, per a later count. Profiled with immunoSEQ multiplex PCR; TCRdb holds only in-frame clones, not every one. The DNA was the basis for D and trimming; V, J and clone size are from that table. The profile shows 100,000 or so clones, about 80% of them singletons. The CDR3 is 14 amino acids. CDR1 and CDR2 from the germline V gene are MDHEN and SYDVKM. Trimming shortened V by 2 bases and J by 4 bases, and 9 bases separated the two germline ends. Sequenced sample: PBMCs. This TCR derives from a man in his thirties or forties in good health and CMV-seropositive. The genes are TRBV28 and TRBJ2-1; D remains ambiguous. CDR3 nucleotide sequence: TGTGCCAGCAGTTTAGGGCAGGCGTACAATGAGCAGTTCTTC. Its translation is CASSLGQAYNEQFF.